This TCR beta chain was obtained from a study of blood T cell repertoires in COVID-19. Measured with immunoSEQ multiplex PCR; TCRdb has only the in-frame clones, and not every one. The sample lists 150,000 to 180,000 clones, under 85% occurring once. The CDR3 contains 13 residues. Trimming left V 4 bases short and J 2 bases short, with 10 bases between. From germline, CDR1 is SGHRS and CDR2 YFSETQ. The TCR originated in a man aged 55 to 70 with COVID-19, enrolled during active disease. The chain carries TRBV5-1 and TRBJ2-7; the D is unclear. Sequencing was performed on peripheral blood. The DNA of the CDR3 is TGCGCCAGCAGCCCCCCCTCGGCCTACGAGCAGTACTTC. This translates into CASSPPSAYEQYF.